These 8 T cell receptor beta chains came from one sample sequenced in a study of T cells in Graves' hyperthyroidism and ophthalmopathy. The investigators amplified TCR beta CDR3 regions from RNA transcripts. TCR CDR3 underwent first-round RT-PCR with the HTBI primer set. TCRdb passed the multiplex PCR reads through MiXCR, listing each CDR3 protein once. This table holds 250,000 to 300,000 distinct CDR3 sequences, roughly 15% found once. Sequencing was performed on blood. The receptor source for this set is a woman between 40 and 50 years old with Graves' hyperthyroidism.

This clonotype was counted at least ten times. The chain has TRBV10-3 and TRBJ2-7, with TRBD2 matching over 8 bases. V lost 3 bases to trimming and J lost 5 bases; unmatched junction nucleotides: 9. This CDR3 region has 15 residues. Germline V gene data show CDR1 as ENHRY and CDR2 as SYGVKD. The CDR3 protein is CAISEMKREIDEQYF. DNA for the CDR3: TGTGCCATCAGTGAAATGAAGCGGGAGATCGACGAGCAGTACTTC.

This clonotype occurred a few times. This chain links TRBV19 with TRBJ2-2; D gene uncertain. The CDR3 length is 12 residues. V lost 3 bases to trimming and J lost 4 bases, with 3 bases between them. The V gene's germline CDR1 is LNHDA and CDR2 SQIVND (reference sequence). CDR3 sequence reads: CASSIVTGELFF. As DNA, the CDR3 is TGTGCCAGTAGTATCGTCACCGGGGAGCTGTTTTTT.

The chain employs TRBV6-2 or TRBV6-3 and TRBJ2-2; 9 bases line up with TRBD1. Germline-derived CDR1 and CDR2 are MNHEY and SVGEGT. V was pared by 5 bases and J by 5 bases, with 6 bases of the junction left unmatched. The CDR3 loop spans 15 amino acids. The CDR3 here is CASSTRQGGTGELFF. For the CDR3, the DNA is TGTGCCAGCAGTACCCGACAGGGGGGGACCGGGGAGCTGTTTTTT.

Ten or more counts support this clonotype. This chain's CDR3 is CASQLSPLTAEAFF. As DNA, the CDR3 is TGTGCCAGTCAGTTAAGTCCCCTGACAGCTGAAGCTTTCTTT. The genes are TRBV6-1 and TRBJ1-1; D possibly corresponds to TRBD1 (5 bases). Germline CDR1 reads MNHNS; CDR2 reads SASEGT. The CDR3 covers 14 residues. Deletions cut 9 bases from V and 6 bases from J, with 20 bases between.

This clonotype was seen at least ten times. This chain uses TRBV2 with TRBJ1-1, with TRBD1 as a possible D gene (5 bases). The CDR3 runs to 14 residues. V was trimmed by 3 bases and J by 0 bases, leaving 8 bases between them. Germline V gives CDR1 SNHLY, CDR2 FYNNEI. CDR3: CASSERGVNTEAFF. The DNA of the CDR3 is TGTGCCAGCAGTGAGAGGGGAGTGAACACTGAAGCTTTCTTT.

This clonotype came up many times. CDR3 amino acids: CASTQQGNEKLFF. The CDR3 nucleotides read TGTGCCAGCACCCAGCAGGGGAATGAAAAACTGTTTTTT. The J gene is TRBJ1-4, the V gene TRBV3-1, with D tentatively TRBD1 (6 bases). Trimming took off 7 bases at V and 5 bases at J, with 11 bases between the two ends. The germline CDR1 and CDR2 sequences are LGHDT and YNNKEL (reference sequence). There are 13 residues in the CDR3.

Worth noting for this clonotype: A much larger clonotype is one base distant, so this may be a read error. The chain combines TRBV19 with TRBJ1-3; D not resolved. Trimming removed 7 bases from V and 0 bases from J, with 7 bases in between. In germline, CDR1 is LNHDA, CDR2 SQIVND (reference sequence). This CDR3 region has 13 residues. The CDR3 bases are TGTGCCAGTATCAGAGCCTCTGGAAACACCATATATTTT. It yields the protein CASIRASGNTIYF. The full variable domain, rest sourced from reference TRBV19 and TRBJ1-3, is DGGITQSPKYLFRKEGQNVTLSCEQNLNHDAMYWYRQDPGQGLRLIYYSQIVNDFQKGDIAEGYSVSREKKESFPLTVTSAQKNPTAFYLCASIRASGNTIYFGEGSWLTVV.

This chain uses TRBV6-1 with TRBJ2-2; TRBD2 is a possible D gene (7 bases). The CDR3 spans 15 residues. The V end lost 2 bases, the J end lost 5 bases, and 12 bases lay between the germline ends. Germline CDR1 reads MNHNS; CDR2 reads SASEGT. The CDR3 sequence: CASSEIQGGTGELFF. The CDR3 DNA sequence: TGTGCCAGCAGTGAAATACAGGGAGGGACCGGGGAGCTGTTTTTT.